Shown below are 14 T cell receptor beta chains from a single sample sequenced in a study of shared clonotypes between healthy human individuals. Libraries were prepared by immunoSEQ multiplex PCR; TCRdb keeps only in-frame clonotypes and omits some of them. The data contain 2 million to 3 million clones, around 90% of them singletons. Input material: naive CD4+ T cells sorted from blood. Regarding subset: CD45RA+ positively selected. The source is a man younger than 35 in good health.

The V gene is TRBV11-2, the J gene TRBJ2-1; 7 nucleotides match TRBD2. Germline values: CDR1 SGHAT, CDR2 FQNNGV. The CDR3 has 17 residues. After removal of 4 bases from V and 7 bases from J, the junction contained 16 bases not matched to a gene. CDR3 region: CASSSTTSGRAINEQFF. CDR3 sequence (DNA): TGTGCCAGCAGCTCCACAACGAGTGGGAGGGCCATAAATGAGCAGTTCTTC.

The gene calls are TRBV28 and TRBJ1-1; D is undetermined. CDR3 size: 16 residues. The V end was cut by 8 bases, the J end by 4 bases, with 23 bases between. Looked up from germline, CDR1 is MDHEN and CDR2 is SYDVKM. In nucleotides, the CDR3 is TGTGCCAGCTCGTACGGTGAGGCGACGACCGCCACTGAAGCTTTCTTT. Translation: CASSYGEATTATEAFF.

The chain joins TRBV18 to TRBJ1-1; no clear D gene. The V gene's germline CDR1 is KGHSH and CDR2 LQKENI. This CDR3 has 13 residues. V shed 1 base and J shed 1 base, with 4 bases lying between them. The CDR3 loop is CASSPQPNTEAFF. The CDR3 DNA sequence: TGTGCCAGCTCACCACAGCCGAACACTGAAGCTTTCTTT.

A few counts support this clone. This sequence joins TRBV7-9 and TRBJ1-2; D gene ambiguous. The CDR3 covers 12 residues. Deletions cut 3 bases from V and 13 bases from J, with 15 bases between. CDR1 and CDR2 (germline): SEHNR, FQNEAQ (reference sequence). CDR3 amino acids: CASSLPGLQSTF. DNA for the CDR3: TGTGCCAGCAGCTTGCCGGGCCTCCAATCCACCTTC. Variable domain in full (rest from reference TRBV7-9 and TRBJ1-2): DTGVSQNPRHKITKRGQNVTFRCDPISEHNRLYWYRQTLGQGPEFLTYFQNEAQLEKSRLLSDRFSAERPKGSFSTLEIQRTEQGDSAMYLCASSLPGLQSTFGSGTRLTVV.

CDR3 bases: TGTGCCACCAGCAGAGCCTACCTAGCGGGGGGGCCTACAGATACGCAGTATTTT. Residues: CATSRAYLAGGPTDTQYF. The rearrangement joins TRBV15 to TRBJ2-3, with 12 bases identical to TRBD2. From germline, CDR1 is LNHNV and CDR2 YYDKDF (reference sequence). The CDR3 sequence is 18 residues long. The junction had 8 bases not matched to a gene; V was cut back by 1 base and J by 3 bases.

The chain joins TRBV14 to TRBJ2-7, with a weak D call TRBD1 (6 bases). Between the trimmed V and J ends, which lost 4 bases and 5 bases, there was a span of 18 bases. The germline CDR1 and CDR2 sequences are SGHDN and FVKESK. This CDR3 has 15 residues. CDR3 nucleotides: TGTGCCAGCAGCCTACAGGGTACGGCGGGTAACGAGCAGTACTTC. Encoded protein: CASSLQGTAGNEQYF.

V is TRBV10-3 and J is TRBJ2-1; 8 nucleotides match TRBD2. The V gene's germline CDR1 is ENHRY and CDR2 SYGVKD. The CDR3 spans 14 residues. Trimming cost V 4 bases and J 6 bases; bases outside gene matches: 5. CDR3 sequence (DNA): TGTGCCATCAGTGGGGGTAGCGGGGCCAATGAGCAGTTCTTC. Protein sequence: CAISGGSGANEQFF.

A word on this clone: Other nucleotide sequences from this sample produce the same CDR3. Written as DNA, the CDR3 is TGTGCCAGCAGTTACTCTTGGGGGGCTGGAAACACCATATATTTT. This sequence encodes CASSYSWGAGNTIYF. The V gene is TRBV6-5, the J gene TRBJ1-3; a weak D match, TRBD1 (5 bases). The CDR3 is 15 residues long. V was trimmed by 0 bases and J by 2 bases, leaving 8 bases between them. Germline V gives CDR1 MNHEY, CDR2 SVGAGI.

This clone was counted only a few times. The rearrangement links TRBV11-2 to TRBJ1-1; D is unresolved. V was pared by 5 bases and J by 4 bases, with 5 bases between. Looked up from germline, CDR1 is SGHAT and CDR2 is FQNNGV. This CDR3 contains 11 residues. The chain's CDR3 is CASSPLTEAFF. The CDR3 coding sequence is TGTGCCAGCAGCCCCCTCACTGAAGCTTTCTTT.

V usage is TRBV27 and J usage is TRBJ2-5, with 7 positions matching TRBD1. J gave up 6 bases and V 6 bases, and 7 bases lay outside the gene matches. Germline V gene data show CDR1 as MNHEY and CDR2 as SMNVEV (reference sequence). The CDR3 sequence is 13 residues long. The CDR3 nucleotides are TGTGCCAGCAGATTTACAGGGGTGAAGACCCAGTACTTC. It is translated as CASRFTGVKTQYF.

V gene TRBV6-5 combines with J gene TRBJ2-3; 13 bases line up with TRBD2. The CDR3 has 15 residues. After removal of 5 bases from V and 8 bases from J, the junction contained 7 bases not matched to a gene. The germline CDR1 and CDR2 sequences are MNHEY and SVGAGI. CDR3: CASSRGTSGTGTQYF. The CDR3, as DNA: TGTGCCAGCAGTCGCGGGACTAGCGGGACGGGTACGCAGTATTTT.

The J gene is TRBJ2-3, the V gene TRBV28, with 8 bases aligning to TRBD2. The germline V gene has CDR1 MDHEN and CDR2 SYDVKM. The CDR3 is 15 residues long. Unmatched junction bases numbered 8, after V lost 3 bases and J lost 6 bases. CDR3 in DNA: TGTGCCAGCAGTTTCCCGGGGGGGAGGTCGGATACGCAGTATTTT. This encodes CASSFPGGRSDTQYF.

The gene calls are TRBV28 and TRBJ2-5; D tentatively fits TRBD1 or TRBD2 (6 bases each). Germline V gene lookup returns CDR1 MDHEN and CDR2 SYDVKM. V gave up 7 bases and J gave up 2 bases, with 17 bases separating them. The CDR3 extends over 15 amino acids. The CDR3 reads CASNHRGGGQETQYF. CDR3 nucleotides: TGTGCCAGCAATCACCGAGGGGGAGGACAAGAGACCCAGTACTTC.

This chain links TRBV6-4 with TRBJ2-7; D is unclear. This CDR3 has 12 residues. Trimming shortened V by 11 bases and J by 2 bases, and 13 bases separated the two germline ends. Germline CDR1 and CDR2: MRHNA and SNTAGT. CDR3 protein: CAQHGAAYEQYF. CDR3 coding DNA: TGTGCCCAGCACGGAGCTGCCTACGAGCAGTACTTC.